A selection of T cell receptor beta chains follows, all from one sample in a study of T cell repertoires in ileal Crohn's disease. Only in-frame clones appear in the TCRdb table, and some are missing; sequencing was by immunoSEQ multiplex PCR. The repertoire holds some 9,100 clones, with approximately 80% as singletons. Sequencing was carried out using ileal tissue. Source of these receptors: an adult with Crohn's disease. Both conserved end residues are part of each CDR3. A D gene is named only where the DNA matches it firmly. For some rows the clone size is stated as once, few or many, or as a class when expanded; others skip it.

d_call j_call clone_size v_call cdr3_aa cdr3_nt
TRBD2 TRBJ2-2 NA TRBV18 CASSPHGLAGDYTGELFF TGTGCCAGCTCACCACACGGTCTAGCGGGAGATTACACCGGGGAGCTGTTTTTT
TRBD1 TRBJ1-2 few TRBV7-2 CASSSRDSYGYTF TGTGCCAGCAGCTCCCGGGACAGCTATGGCTACACCTTC
TRBD1 TRBJ2-3 NA TRBV7-2 CASSLGQGAWYF TGTGCCAGCAGCTTAGGACAGGGGGCATGGTATTTT
TRBD1 TRBJ2-7 few TRBV10-3 CAISEQGQGPYEQYF TGTGCCATCAGTGAGCAGGGACAGGGACCCTACGAGCAGTACTTC
TRBD1 TRBJ1-2 few TRBV5-1 CASRINPGQPSRYGYTF TGCGCCAGCAGGATCAACCCGGGACAGCCAAGTCGCTATGGCTACACCTTC
NA TRBJ2-5 NA TRBV5-1 CASSLVQGGETQYF TGCGCCAGCAGCTTGGTGCAGGGCGGAGAGACCCAGTACTTC
TRBD1 TRBJ2-2 NA TRBV5-1 CASSSGTANTGELFF TGCGCCAGCAGCTCCGGGACAGCTAACACCGGGGAGCTGTTTTTT
TRBD1 TRBJ2-7 NA TRBV7-2 CASRLQGANPYEQYF TGTGCCAGCAGGCTACAGGGGGCAAACCCTTACGAGCAGTACTTC
TRBD2 TRBJ2-2 NA TRBV5-1 CASSLTSGWGTGELFF TGCGCCAGCAGTTTAACTAGCGGATGGGGTACCGGGGAGCTGTTTTTT
TRBD2 TRBJ2-1 NA TRBV4-1 CASSQPGLAAALEQFF TGCGCCAGCAGCCAGCCGGGACTAGCGGCCGCTCTAGAGCAGTTCTTC
NA TRBJ2-1 NA TRBV19 CASSLLSGGNEQFF TGTGCCAGTAGTCTTCTGAGTGGGGGGAATGAGCAGTTCTTC
TRBD1 TRBJ1-2 NA TRBV7-2 CASSSRDRDGYTF TGTGCCAGCAGCAGCCGGGACAGGGATGGCTACACCTTC
NA TRBJ2-1 once TRBV27 CASSLESSYNEQFF TGTGCCAGCAGTTTAGAGTCCTCCTACAATGAGCAGTTCTTC
TRBD1 TRBJ1-1 NA TRBV11-2 CASSSMGQIGTEAFF TGTGCCAGCAGCTCGATGGGACAGATAGGGACTGAAGCTTTCTTT
NA TRBJ2-3 NA TRBV14 CASSRTGADTQYF TGTGCCAGCAGCCGCACGGGGGCAGATACGCAGTATTTT
TRBD2 TRBJ2-7 NA TRBV6-4 CASSIIAGKGYEQYF TGTGCCAGCAGTATCATAGCGGGAAAGGGCTACGAGCAGTACTTC
NA TRBJ2-1 once TRBV9 CASGVTTMRGEQFF TGTGCCAGCGGCGTTACTACGATGCGGGGTGAGCAGTTCTTC
TRBD2 TRBJ2-1 NA TRBV12-5 CASGVIPDGTSGQAYEQFF TGTGCTAGTGGTGTGATACCGGACGGGACTAGCGGCCAGGCGTATGAGCAGTTCTTC
TRBD1 TRBJ2-5 NA TRBV2 CASSDGTGMQETQYF TGTGCCAGCAGTGACGGGACAGGGATGCAAGAGACCCAGTACTTC
NA TRBJ2-7 NA TRBV10-1 CASSESTRLISYEQYF TGCGCCAGCAGTGAGTCGACTCGATTAATCTCCTACGAGCAGTACTTC
TRBD2 TRBJ2-3 once TRBV6-1 CASSGLSGGADTQYF TGTGCCAGCAGTGGATTGTCTGGGGGGGCAGATACGCAGTATTTT
NA TRBJ1-1 NA TRBV6-5 CASSDNRVPAFF TGTGCCAGCAGCGACAACAGGGTCCCAGCTTTCTTT
NA TRBJ2-1 NA TRBV28 CASSLKGHEQFF TGTGCCAGCAGTTTAAAGGGGCATGAGCAGTTCTTC
TRBD1 TRBJ1-2 NA TRBV27 CASSRDRGPNYGYTF TGTGCCAGCAGCCGGGACAGGGGGCCTAACTATGGCTACACCTTC
NA TRBJ1-4 NA TRBV29-1 CSVGGSGGTSYTNEKLFF TGCAGCGTTGGAGGGTCGGGGGGAACCTCATATACTAATGAAAAACTGTTTTTT
NA TRBJ2-5 once TRBV4-3 CASSQEVSNVYQETQYF TGCGCCAGCAGCCAAGAGGTTAGCAATGTTTATCAAGAGACCCAGTACTTC
NA TRBJ1-3 medium-sized TRBV28 CASSGPGSGNTIYF TGTGCCAGCAGCGGTCCCGGGTCTGGAAACACCATATATTTT
TRBD1 TRBJ1-4 NA TRBV11-2 CASSLNPGTGDEKLFF TGTGCCAGCAGCTTAAACCCCGGGACAGGGGATGAAAAACTGTTTTTT
NA TRBJ1-6 NA TRBV6-5 CASSSPSRALHF TGTGCCAGCAGCTCTCCTTCCCGGGCCCTCCACTTT
TRBD1 TRBJ1-2 NA TRBV19 CASSPWGQGYGYTF TGTGCCAGTAGTCCTTGGGGACAGGGGTATGGCTACACCTTC
NA TRBJ2-7 NA TRBV13 CASSPRPDSSYEQYF TGTGCCAGCAGCCCCCGCCCCGACAGCTCCTACGAGCAGTACTTC
NA TRBJ1-4 few TRBV7-7 CASSSRKLFF TGTGCTAGCAGCTCTAGAAAACTGTTTTTT
TRBD2 TRBJ2-1 NA TRBV4-1 CASSLEISGIRENEQFF TGCGCCAGCAGCCTAGAAATTAGCGGGATTCGGGAAAATGAGCAGTTCTTC
TRBD1 TRBJ2-4 NA TRBV12-5 CASGPGQGVNIQYF TGTGCTAGTGGTCCCGGACAGGGGGTCAACATTCAGTACTTC
NA TRBJ2-3 NA TRBV19 CASSSRLAGTDTQYF TGTGCCAGTAGTTCCAGACTGGCGGGGACAGATACGCAGTATTTT
NA TRBJ1-1 NA TRBV5-1 CASSTGQNMNTEAFF TGCGCCAGCAGCACCGGACAGAACATGAACACTGAAGCTTTCTTT
TRBD1 TRBJ1-2 NA TRBV6-1 CASSLGQTLNYGYTF TGTGCCAGCAGTCTGGGACAGACTCTTAACTATGGCTACACCTTC
TRBD1 TRBJ2-7 NA TRBV6-1 CASSRQPGQTYEQYF TGTGCCAGCAGTCGACAGCCGGGACAGACCTACGAGCAGTACTTC
TRBD1 TRBJ1-2 once TRBV5-6 CASSLYDRALYGYTF TGTGCCAGCAGCTTGTACGACAGGGCCCTCTATGGCTACACCTTC
TRBD1 TRBJ2-7 NA TRBV18 CASSLGTVSEQYF TGTGCCAGCTCACTCGGGACAGTTTCCGAGCAGTACTTC
TRBD1 TRBJ2-3 once TRBV18 CASSQTGTGGLTDTQYF TGTGCCAGCTCACAAACCGGGACAGGGGGCTTGACAGATACGCAGTATTTT
TRBD2 TRBJ2-1 NA TRBV27 CASNPTSGSYNEQFF TGTGCCAGCAACCCGACTAGCGGATCTTACAATGAGCAGTTCTTC
TRBD1 TRBJ2-5 few TRBV6-4 CASSDTAIVARDRGQETQYF TGTGCCAGCAGTGACACCGCAATCGTTGCCCGGGACAGGGGTCAAGAGACCCAGTACTTC
TRBD2 TRBJ2-5 NA TRBV2 CAILKSLAGDRSQETQYF TGTGCCATCCTTAAGTCACTAGCGGGAGATAGGAGCCAAGAGACCCAGTACTTC
NA TRBJ1-1 NA TRBV6-5 CASSYSGATSEAFF TGTGCCAGCAGTTACTCAGGGGCGACGTCTGAAGCTTTCTTT
NA TRBJ1-5 few TRBV18 CASSGGQSYQPQHF TGTGCCAGCTCCGGAGGACAGAGCTATCAGCCCCAGCATTTT
NA TRBJ2-5 NA TRBV30 CAWTGNQETQYF TGTGCCTGGACAGGGAACCAAGAGACCCAGTACTTC
NA TRBJ2-7 NA TRBV2 CASTKRSSYGQYF TGTGCCAGCACGAAACGGAGCTCCTACGGGCAGTACTTC
NA TRBJ2-1 NA TRBV6-6 CASSSPAGTRYNEQFF TGTGCCAGCAGTTCCCCAGCCGGGACACGATACAATGAGCAGTTCTTC
TRBD1 TRBJ2-1 NA TRBV4-3 CASSQDGQGAYNEQFF TGCGCCAGCAGCCAAGACGGACAGGGGGCCTACAATGAGCAGTTCTTC
NA TRBJ2-7 NA TRBV28 CASSPRGTWVEQYF TGTGCCAGCAGTCCCCGCGGTACCTGGGTCGAGCAGTACTTC